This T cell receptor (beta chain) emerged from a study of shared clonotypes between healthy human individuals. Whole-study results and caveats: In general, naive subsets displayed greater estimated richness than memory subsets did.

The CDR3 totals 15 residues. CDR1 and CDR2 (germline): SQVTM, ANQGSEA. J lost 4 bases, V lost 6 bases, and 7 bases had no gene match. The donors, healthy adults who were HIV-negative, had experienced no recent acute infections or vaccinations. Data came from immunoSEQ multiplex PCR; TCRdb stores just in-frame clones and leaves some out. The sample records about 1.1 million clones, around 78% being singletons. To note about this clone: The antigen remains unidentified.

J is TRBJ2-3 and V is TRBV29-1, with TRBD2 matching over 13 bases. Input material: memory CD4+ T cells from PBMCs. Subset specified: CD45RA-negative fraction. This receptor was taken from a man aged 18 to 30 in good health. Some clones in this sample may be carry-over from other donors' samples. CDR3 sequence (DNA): TGCAGCGTGCTCGGACTAGCGGGAGAGGCAGATACGCAGTATTTT. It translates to CSVLGLAGEADTQYF.